This T cell receptor beta chain originates from a study of blood T cell repertoires in COVID-19. Assay used: immunoSEQ multiplex PCR; TCRdb lists only in-frame clones, some missing. Among some 240,000 clones listed, more than 75% were seen once. The CDR3 loop spans 17 amino acids. Germline V lookup: CDR1 MNHNY, CDR2 SVGAGI (reference sequence). V shed 5 bases, J shed 6 bases, and the junction held 18 bases outside the gene matches. This clone came up a few times. Sequenced input: PBMCs or T cells enriched from blood (not recorded which). The genes are TRBV6-6 and TRBJ1-2; 7 positions agree with TRBD1. The sequence came from a woman in her fifties or sixties who had been exposed to COVID-19. In nucleotides, the CDR3 is TGTGCCAGCAGTCCCCCGGCTCGGTGGGGACAGTTAAATGGCTACACCTTC. Translating it yields CASSPPARWGQLNGYTF.